This T cell receptor beta chain was found in a study of PD-1 blockade in classical Hodgkin lymphoma. Every patient was affected by relapse after autologous stem cell transplantation, while exposure to brentuximab vedotin was not uniform. Germline CDR1 reads SGHRS; CDR2 reads YFSETQ. This CDR3 contains 14 residues. Trimming stripped 0 bases from V and 3 bases from J, with 9 bases between. Method: immunoSEQ multiplex PCR; TCRdb's copy keeps in-frame clones and lacks some. Among more than 45,000 clones listed, around 93% were seen once. This TCR was sampled from a human donor with classical Hodgkin lymphoma. The source material was peripheral blood mononuclear cells (PBMCs), sampled before the second cycle of nivolumab. The chain employs TRBV5-1 and TRBJ1-2; no clear D. For the CDR3, the DNA is TGCGCCAGCAGCTTGGTAGGGATTGACTATGGCTACACCTTC. This codes for CASSLVGIDYGYTF.